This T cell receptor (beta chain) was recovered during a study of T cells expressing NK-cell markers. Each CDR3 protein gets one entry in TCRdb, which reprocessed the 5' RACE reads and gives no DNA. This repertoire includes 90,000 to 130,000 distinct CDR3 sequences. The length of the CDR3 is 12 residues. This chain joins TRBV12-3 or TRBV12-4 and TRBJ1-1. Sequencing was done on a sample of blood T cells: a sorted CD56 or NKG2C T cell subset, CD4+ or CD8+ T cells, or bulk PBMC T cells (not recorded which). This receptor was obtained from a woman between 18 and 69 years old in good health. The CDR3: CASSSYDGGAFF.